The table lists the clone carrying this T cell receptor beta chain with a few counts. Its antigen is undetermined. TCRdb recomputed calls from the reads with MiXCR, one row per CDR3 protein. This sample has 380,000 or so distinct CDR3 sequences, with roughly 36% found just once. The source of the sample is a study of T cell repertoires in cytomegalovirus infection. Study-wide results and limits: Of the TCR beta families, the public ones yielded a cumulative frequency that identified carriers of CMV plus the relevant HLA. CMV-specific HLA-C-restricted TCR beta clonotypes dominated the ex vivo response.

V was shortened by 11 bases and J by 0 bases, with 13 bases between the two germline ends. The germline V gene encodes CDR1 SGHAT and CDR2 FQNNGV. This CDR3 contains 13 residues. Sequencing was performed on cultured PBMCs, taken from culture after CMV antigen stimulation. J is TRBJ1-1 and V is TRBV11-2, with D hard to call. The sequence came from a human donor in good health (CMV status not recorded). Some clones in this sample may be carry-over from other donors' samples. CDR3 protein: CAGAPGLNTEAFF. DNA for the CDR3: TGTGCCGGAGCCCCTGGGCTGAACACTGAAGCTTTCTTT.